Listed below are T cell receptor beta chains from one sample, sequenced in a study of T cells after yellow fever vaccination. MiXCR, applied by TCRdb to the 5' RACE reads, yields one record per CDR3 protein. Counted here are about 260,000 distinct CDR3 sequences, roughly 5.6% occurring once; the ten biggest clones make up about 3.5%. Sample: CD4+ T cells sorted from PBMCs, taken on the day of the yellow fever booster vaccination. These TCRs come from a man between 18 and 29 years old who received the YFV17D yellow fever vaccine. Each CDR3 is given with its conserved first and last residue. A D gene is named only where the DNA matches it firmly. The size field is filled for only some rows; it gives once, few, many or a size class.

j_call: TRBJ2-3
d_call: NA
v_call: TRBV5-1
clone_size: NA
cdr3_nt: TGCGCCAGCAGCCGGGGCGGGGTCACAGATACGCAGTATTTT
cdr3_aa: CASSRGGVTDTQYF

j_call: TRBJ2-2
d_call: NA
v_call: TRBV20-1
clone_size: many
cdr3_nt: TGCAGTGCTAGGGGGGGTTCGAACACCGGGGAGCTGTTTTTT
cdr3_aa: CSARGGSNTGELFF

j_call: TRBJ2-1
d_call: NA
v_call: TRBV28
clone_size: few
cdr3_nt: TGTGCCAGCAGTTTAGCGGGGAAGGAGCAGTTCTTC
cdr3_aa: CASSLAGKEQFF

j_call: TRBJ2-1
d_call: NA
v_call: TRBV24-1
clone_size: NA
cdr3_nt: TGTGCCACCAGTGATTCCCTGCTTGAGCAGTTCTTC
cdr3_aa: CATSDSLLEQFF

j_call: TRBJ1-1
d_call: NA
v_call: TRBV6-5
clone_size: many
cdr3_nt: TGTGCCAGCCACGAAGGGGATAAGGTGACTTTCTTT
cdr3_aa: CASHEGDKVTFF

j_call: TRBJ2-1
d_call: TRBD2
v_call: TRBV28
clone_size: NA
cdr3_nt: TGTGCCAGCAGTTCTAGTATAGCGGGGGGGCCCTACAATGAGCAGTTCTTC
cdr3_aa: CASSSSIAGGPYNEQFF

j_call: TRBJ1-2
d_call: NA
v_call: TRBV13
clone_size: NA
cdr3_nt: TGTGCCAGCAGCCATTCATCCGAGTCTGGCTACACCTTC
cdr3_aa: CASSHSSESGYTF

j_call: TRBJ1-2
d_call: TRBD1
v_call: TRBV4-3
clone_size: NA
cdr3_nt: TGCGCCAGCAGCCAAGATCCAACAGGGGGCAGGGGCTACACCTTC
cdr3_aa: CASSQDPTGGRGYTF

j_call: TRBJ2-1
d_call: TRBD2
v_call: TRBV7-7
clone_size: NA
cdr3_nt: TGTGCCAGCAGCTTAGGTACTAGCGGGGGGGACAATGAGCAGTTCTTC
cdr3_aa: CASSLGTSGGDNEQFF

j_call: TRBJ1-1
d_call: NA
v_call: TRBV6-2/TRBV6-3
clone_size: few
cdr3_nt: TGTGCCAGTTGCAGGCGAAACACTGAAGCTTTCTTT
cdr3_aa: CASCRRNTEAFF

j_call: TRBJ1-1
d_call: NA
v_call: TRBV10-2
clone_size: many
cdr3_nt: TGCGCCAGCAGTGAGTTCTACCCCCGCCTCGGCACTGAAGCTTTCTTT
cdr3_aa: CASSEFYPRLGTEAFF

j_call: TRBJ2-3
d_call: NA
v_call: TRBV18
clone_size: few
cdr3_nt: TGTGCCAGCTCACCAGCGCGCAGCACAGATACGCAGTATTTT
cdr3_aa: CASSPARSTDTQYF

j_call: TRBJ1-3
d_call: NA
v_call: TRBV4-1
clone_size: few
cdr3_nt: TGCGCCAGCAGCCAGCCACGTCGGGGCAGCCGGGACACCATATATTTT
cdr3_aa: CASSQPRRGSRDTIYF

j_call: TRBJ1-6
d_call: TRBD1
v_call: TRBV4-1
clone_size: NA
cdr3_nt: TGCGCCAGCAGCTGGACAGGGAGCAGCTCACCCCTCCACTTT
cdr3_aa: CASSWTGSSSPLHF

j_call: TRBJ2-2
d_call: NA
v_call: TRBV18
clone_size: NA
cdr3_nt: TGTGCCAGCTCACCATCGGTACAGGGCGCCACCGGGGAGCTGTTTTTT
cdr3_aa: CASSPSVQGATGELFF

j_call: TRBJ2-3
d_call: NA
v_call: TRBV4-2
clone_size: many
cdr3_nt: TGTGCCAGCAGCCAAGTTGAGCAGGGAGAAGGCACGCAGTATTTT
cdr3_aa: CASSQVEQGEGTQYF

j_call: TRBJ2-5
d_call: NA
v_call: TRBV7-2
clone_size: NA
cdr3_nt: TGTGCCAGCAGCTTAAGCGCGGAAGAGACCCAGTACTTC
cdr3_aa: CASSLSAEETQYF

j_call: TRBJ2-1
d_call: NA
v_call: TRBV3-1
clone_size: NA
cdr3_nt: TGTGCCAGCAGCCAAGGGGCGCGGGGGCGGGGTGAGCAGTTCTTC
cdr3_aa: CASSQGARGRGEQFF

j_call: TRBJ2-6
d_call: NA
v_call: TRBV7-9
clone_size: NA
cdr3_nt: TGTGCCAGCAGCCCAACCCGCTCTGGGGCCAACGTCCTGACTTTC
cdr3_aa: CASSPTRSGANVLTF

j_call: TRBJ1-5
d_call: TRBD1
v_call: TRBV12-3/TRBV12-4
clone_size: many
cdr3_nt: TGTGCCAGCAGACACCGGGAGGCAGGGGGCCGGCCCCAGCATTTT
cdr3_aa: CASRHREAGGRPQHF

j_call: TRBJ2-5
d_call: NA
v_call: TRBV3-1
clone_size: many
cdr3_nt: TGTGCCAGCAGCCCGGGACTCCAAAGCGCTCAGTACTTC
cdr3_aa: CASSPGLQSAQYF

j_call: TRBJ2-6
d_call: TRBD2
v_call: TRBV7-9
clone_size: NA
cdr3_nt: TGTGCCAGCAGCTTAGCGACTAGCGGCTCTGGGGCCAACGTCCTGACTTTC
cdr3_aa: CASSLATSGSGANVLTF